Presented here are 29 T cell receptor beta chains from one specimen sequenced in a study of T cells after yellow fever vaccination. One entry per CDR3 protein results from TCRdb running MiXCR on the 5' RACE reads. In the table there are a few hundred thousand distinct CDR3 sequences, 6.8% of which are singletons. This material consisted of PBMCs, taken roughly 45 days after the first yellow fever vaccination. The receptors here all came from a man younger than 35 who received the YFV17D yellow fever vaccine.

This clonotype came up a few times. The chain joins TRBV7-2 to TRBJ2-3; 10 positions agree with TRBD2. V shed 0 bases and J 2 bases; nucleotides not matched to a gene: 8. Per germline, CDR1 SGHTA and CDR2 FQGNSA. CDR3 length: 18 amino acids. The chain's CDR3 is CASSLAPSSGGDTDTQYF. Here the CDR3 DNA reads TGTGCCAGCAGCTTAGCGCCGTCTAGCGGGGGTGACACAGATACGCAGTATTTT.

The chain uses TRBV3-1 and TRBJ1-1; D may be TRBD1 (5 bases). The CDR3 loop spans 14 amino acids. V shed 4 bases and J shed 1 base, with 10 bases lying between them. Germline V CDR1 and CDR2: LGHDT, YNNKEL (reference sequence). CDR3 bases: TGTGCCAGCAGCCGGAATGGACAGAACACTGAAGCTTTCTTT. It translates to CASSRNGQNTEAFF.

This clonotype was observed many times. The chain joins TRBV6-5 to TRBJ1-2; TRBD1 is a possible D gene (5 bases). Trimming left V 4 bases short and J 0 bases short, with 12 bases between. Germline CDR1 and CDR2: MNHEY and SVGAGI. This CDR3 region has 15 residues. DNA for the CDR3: TGTGCCAGCAGTTGGGGCGCGGAAGCTAACTATGGCTACACCTTC. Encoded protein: CASSWGAEANYGYTF.

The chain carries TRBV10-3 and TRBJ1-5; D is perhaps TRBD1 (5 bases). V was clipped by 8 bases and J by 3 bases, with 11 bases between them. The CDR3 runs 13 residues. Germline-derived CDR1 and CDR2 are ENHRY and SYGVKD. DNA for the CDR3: TGTGCCATCTCCCAGGGAGACAATCAGCCCCAGCATTTT. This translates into CAISQGDNQPQHF.

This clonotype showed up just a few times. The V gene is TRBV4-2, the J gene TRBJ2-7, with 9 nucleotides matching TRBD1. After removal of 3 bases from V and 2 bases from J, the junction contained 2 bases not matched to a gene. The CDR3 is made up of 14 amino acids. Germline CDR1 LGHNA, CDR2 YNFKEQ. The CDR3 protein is CASSQGDRAYEQYF. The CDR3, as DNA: TGTGCCAGCAGCCAGGGGGACAGGGCCTACGAGCAGTACTTC.

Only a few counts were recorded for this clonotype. CDR3: CASSFGQGAASYEQYF. In DNA, the CDR3 is TGTGCCAGCAGCTTTGGACAGGGGGCCGCCTCCTACGAGCAGTACTTC. The rearrangement links TRBV5-4 to TRBJ2-7, with 11 bases that match TRBD1. V was clipped by 2 bases and J by 0 bases; unmatched bases: 4. Germline assignment: CDR1 SGHNT and CDR2 YYREEE (reference sequence). The CDR3 is 16 amino acids.

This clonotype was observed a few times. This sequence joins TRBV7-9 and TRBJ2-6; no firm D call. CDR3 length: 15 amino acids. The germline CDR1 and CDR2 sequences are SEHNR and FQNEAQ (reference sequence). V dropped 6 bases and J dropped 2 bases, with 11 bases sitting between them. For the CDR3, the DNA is TGTGCCAGCAGTTCGGCCCCGGCTGGGGCCAACGTCCTGACTTTC. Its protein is CASSSAPAGANVLTF.

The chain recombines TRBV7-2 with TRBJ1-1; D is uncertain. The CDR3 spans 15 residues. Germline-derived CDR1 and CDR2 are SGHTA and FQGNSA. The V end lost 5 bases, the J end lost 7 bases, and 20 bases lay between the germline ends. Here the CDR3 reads CASSPTYDTRHEAFF. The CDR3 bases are TGTGCCAGCAGCCCCACATACGATACACGACATGAAGCTTTCTTT.

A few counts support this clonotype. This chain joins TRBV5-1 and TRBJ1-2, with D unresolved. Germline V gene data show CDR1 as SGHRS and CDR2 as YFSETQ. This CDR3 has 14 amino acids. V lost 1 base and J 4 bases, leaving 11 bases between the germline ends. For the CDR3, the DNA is TGCGCCAGCAGCTTGAGGCTGCCCGGCTATGGCTACACCTTC. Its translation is CASSLRLPGYGYTF.

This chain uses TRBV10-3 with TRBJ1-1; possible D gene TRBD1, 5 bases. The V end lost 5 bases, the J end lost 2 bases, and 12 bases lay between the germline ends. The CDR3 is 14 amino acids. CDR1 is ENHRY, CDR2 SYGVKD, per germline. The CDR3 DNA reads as TGTGCCATCAGTCCCGGGGGGAAAAACACTGAAGCTTTCTTT. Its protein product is CAISPGGKNTEAFF.

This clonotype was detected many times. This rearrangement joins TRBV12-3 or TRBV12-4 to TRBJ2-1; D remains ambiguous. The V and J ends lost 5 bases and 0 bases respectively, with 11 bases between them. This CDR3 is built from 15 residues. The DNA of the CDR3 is TGTGCCAGCAGTCCTGACACGAGCTCCTACAATGAGCAGTTCTTC. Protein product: CASSPDTSSYNEQFF.

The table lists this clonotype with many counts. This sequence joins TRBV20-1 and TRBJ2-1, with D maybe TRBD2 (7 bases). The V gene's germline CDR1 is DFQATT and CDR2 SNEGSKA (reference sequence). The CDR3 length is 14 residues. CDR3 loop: CSGRAGGPINEQFF. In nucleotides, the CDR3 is TGCAGCGGGCGGGCCGGGGGGCCAATCAATGAGCAGTTCTTC.

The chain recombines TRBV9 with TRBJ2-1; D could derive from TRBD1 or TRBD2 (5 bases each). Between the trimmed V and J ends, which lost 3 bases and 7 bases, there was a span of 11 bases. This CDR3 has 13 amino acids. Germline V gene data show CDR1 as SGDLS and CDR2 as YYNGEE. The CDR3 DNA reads TGTGCCAGCAGCGGGGTGTGGGGGAATGAGCAGTTCTTC. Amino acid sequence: CASSGVWGNEQFF.

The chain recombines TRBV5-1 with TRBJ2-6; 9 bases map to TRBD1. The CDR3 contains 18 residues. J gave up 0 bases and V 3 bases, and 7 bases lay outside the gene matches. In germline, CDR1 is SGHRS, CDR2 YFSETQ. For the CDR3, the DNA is TGCGCCAGCAGCTCTTCGACAGGGGGGGGCTCTGGGGCCAACGTCCTGACTTTC. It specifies CASSSSTGGGSGANVLTF.

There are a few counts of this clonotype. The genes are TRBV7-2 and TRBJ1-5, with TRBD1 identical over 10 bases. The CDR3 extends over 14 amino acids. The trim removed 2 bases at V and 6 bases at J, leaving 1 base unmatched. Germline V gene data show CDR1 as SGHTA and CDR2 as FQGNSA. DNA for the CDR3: TGTGCCAGCAGCTTAAGGACAGGGGGTCAGCCCCAGCATTTT. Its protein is CASSLRTGGQPQHF.

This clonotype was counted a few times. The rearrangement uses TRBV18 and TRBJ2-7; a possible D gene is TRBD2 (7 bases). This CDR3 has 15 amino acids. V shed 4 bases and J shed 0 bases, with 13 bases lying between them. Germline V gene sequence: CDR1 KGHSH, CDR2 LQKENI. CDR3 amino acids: CASSLRRGPSYEQYV. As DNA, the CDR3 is TGTGCCAGCTCACTGAGGCGGGGGCCCTCCTACGAGCAGTACGTC.

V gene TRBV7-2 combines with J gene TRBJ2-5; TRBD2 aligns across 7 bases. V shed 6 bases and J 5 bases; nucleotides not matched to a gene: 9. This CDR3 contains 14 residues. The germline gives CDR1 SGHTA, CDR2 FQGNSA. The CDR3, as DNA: TGTGCCAGCAGTCCCCAGGGAGGGCGGGAGACCCAGTACTTC. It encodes CASSPQGGRETQYF.

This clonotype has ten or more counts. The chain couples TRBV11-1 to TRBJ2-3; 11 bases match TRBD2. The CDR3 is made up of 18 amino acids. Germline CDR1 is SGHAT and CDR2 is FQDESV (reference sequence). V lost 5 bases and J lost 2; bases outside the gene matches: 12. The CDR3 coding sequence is TGTGCCAGCAGCCCCGGCGGGTCTAGCGGGGGGTCCACAGATACGCAGTATTTT. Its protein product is CASSPGGSSGGSTDTQYF.

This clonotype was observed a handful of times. The CDR3 DNA follows: TGCGCCAGCAGCTTGGGAAGGGCGGCCGAGCAGTACTTC. Translation: CASSLGRAAEQYF. The V gene is TRBV5-1, the J gene TRBJ2-7; the D is unclear. Trimming left V 0 bases short and J 6 bases short, with 10 bases between. This CDR3 comprises 13 residues. In germline, CDR1 is SGHRS, CDR2 YFSETQ.

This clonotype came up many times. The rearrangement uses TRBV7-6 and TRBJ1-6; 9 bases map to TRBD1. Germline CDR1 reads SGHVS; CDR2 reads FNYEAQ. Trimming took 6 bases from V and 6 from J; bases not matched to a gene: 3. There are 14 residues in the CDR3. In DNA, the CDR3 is TGTGCCAGCAGTGGACAGGGGCGTAATTCACCCCTCCACTTT. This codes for CASSGQGRNSPLHF.

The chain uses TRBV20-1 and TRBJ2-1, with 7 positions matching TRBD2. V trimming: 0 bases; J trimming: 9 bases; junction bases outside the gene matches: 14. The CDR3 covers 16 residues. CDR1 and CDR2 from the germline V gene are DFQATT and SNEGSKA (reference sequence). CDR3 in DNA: TGCAGTGCTAGAGATAGGAACGGGTGGGGGGGAAGTGAGCAGTTCTTC. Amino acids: CSARDRNGWGGSEQFF.

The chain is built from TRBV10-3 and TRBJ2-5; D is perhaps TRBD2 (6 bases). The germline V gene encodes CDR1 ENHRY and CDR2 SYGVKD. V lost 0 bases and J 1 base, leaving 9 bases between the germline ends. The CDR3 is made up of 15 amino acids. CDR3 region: CAISESGGIQETQYF. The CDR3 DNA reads TGTGCCATCAGTGAGTCCGGGGGAATCCAAGAGACCCAGTACTTC.

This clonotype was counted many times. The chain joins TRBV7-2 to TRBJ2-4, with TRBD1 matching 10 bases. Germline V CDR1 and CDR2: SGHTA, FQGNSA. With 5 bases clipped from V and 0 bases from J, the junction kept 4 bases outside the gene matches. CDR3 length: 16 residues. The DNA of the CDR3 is TGTGCCAGCAGCCCGGGACAGGGGATAGCCAAAAACATTCAGTACTTC. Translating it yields CASSPGQGIAKNIQYF.

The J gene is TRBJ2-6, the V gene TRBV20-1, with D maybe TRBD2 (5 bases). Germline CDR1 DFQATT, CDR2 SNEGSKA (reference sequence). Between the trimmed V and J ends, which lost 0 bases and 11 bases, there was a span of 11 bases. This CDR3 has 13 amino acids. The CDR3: CSARERELYVLTF. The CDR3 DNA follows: TGCAGTGCTAGAGAGAGGGAGCTCTACGTCCTGACTTTC.

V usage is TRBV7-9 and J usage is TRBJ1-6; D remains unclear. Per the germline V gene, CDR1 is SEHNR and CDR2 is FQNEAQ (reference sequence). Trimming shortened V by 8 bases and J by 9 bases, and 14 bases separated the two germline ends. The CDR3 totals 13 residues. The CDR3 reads CASVLRPGSPLHF. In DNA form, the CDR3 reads TGTGCCAGCGTGTTGCGGCCGGGTTCACCCCTCCACTTT.

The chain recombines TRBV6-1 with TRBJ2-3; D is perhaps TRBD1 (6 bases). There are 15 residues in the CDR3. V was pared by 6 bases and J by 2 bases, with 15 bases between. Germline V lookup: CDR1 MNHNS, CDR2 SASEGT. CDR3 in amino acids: CASRPLGGYTDTQYF. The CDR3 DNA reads TGTGCCAGCAGACCCCTTGGGGGCTACACAGATACGCAGTATTTT.

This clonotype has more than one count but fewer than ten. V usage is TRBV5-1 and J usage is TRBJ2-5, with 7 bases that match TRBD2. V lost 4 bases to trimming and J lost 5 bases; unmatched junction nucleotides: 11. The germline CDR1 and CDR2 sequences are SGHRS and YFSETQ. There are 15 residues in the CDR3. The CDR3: CASSVYQRGGETQYF. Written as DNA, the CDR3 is TGCGCCAGCAGCGTCTACCAGAGGGGAGGGGAGACCCAGTACTTC.

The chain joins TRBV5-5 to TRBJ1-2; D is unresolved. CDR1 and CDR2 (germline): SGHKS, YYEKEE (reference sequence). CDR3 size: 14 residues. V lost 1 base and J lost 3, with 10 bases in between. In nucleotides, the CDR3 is TGTGCCAGCAGCTTGTGGACTACGGACTATGGCTACACCTTC. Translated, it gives CASSLWTTDYGYTF.

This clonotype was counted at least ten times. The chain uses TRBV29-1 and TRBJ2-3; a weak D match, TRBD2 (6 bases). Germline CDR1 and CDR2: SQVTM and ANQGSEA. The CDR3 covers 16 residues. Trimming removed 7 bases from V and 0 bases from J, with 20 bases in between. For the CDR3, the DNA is TGCAGCGCCCTGATGGTGGGAGGATTAAGCACAGATACGCAGTATTTT. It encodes CSALMVGGLSTDTQYF.